The T cell receptor beta chain described here comes from a study of identical twins. Every donor was a healthy Caucasian. Overall study findings and caveats: Models came in too low on out-of-frame TCR alpha sharing in monozygotic twins. Abundant beta clonotypes from cord blood bore fewer insertions; memory repertoires lacked this pattern.

cDNA carried unique molecular identifiers, and a universal primer site was added by template switching. TCRdb independently ran MiXCR on the 5' RACE reads; one entry per CDR3 protein. Seen here are 150,000 or so distinct CDR3 sequences, 3.5% observed once, and the top ten hold 8% to 8.5%. This clonotype was detected ten times or more. Its target is not known. The clonotype was recovered from a man between 18 and 35 years old in good health. The sequenced sample was memory T cells sorted from blood.

The CDR3 sequence: CASTELPPSRKKNTEAFF. The CDR3 DNA reads as TGTGCCAGCACCGAACTCCCCCCCTCGCGGAAAAAGAACACTGAAGCTTTCTTT. The gene calls are TRBV7-6 and TRBJ1-1; D gene ambiguous. Trimming removed 7 bases at V and 1 base at J, with 25 bases between. CDR1 and CDR2 (germline): SGHVS, FNYEAQ. The CDR3 extends over 18 amino acids.